One TCR beta chain is described in this entry. Its antigen is not identified. This entry belongs to a study of high-grade serous ovarian cancer treatment subgroups. Looking at the study overall: Each sample yielded on average 7,494 unique TCR beta rearrangements from some 15,000 reads. Study-wide results and limits: Spatial context was lost because tumors were sequenced in bulk. Different patients shared almost no repertoire; same-patient tumors shared about 0.11 to 0.85.

Tumor samples were obtained before definitive surgery or chemotherapy. Germline V gene data show CDR1 as SGHRS and CDR2 as YFSETQ. Deletions cut 4 bases from V and 3 bases from J, with 10 bases between. The CDR3 length is 14 residues. TCRdb's copy holds only in-frame clones and misses some; the assay was immunoSEQ multiplex PCR. This table holds 3,200 or so clones, 80% found once. The sequenced material came from tumor tissue. The TCR originated in a human donor with high-grade serous ovarian cancer. The chain joins TRBV5-1 to TRBJ2-2; maybe TRBD1 (6 bases). The CDR3 DNA reads TGCGCCAGCAGCACCGGACAGTACACCGGGGAGCTGTTTTTT. Its protein is CASSTGQYTGELFF.